The 2 T cell receptor beta chains below were found in one sample sequenced in a study of regulatory T cells in long-lasting Graves disease (dated by TCRdb to about 2021). The time point label for this specimen denotes: persistent/refractory GD, antithyroid drugs over 5 years with positive TRAb. RNA was extracted from PBMCs in TRIzol for both TCR sequencing and RNA sequencing. The library came from multiplex PCR. The data were produced on an Illumina HiSeq 4000. iRepertoire HTBI primers and Arm-PCR amplification of CDR3 regions were used to construct TCR beta libraries. The public reads were reprocessed in TCRdb via fastp at Q25 and MiXCR, keeping in-frame beta chains. For every CDR3 protein sequence, its rows merge into one entry that carries the most common genes and DNA. This sample lists a few hundred thousand distinct CDR3 sequences; roughly 23% were detected once. The top ten hold 13% to 15% of the sample.

The specimen comprised peripheral blood mononuclear cells (PBMCs), sampled when the disease was refractory, from a patient treated with antithyroid drugs. The receptors were gathered from a female donor with Graves disease.

This clonotype appeared a few times. The chain recombines TRBV29-1 with TRBJ2-2; a possible D gene is TRBD1 (7 bases). The CDR3 has 14 residues. Per the germline V gene, CDR1 is SQVTM and CDR2 is ANQGSEA. The V end was cut by 6 bases, the J end by 0 bases, with 11 bases between. In nucleotides, the CDR3 is TGCAGCGTCCAGGGGGGTGCGAACACCGGGGAGCTGTTTTTT. This sequence encodes CSVQGGANTGELFF.

The sample holds a few counts of this clonotype. V gene TRBV7-9 combines with J gene TRBJ2-2, with 9 bases that match TRBD1. Losses at the gene ends were 2 bases for V and 0 bases for J; bases not matched to a gene: 13. Germline-derived CDR1 and CDR2 are SEHNR and FQNEAQ (reference sequence). This CDR3 is built from 20 residues. In DNA, the CDR3 is TGTGCCAGCAGCTTAAGACCGGGGGACAGGGAGTCGGCGAACACCGGGGAGCTGTTTTTT. This translates into CASSLRPGDRESANTGELFF. Full variable domain (outside the CDR3, taken from reference TRBV7-9 and TRBJ2-2): DTGVSQNPRHKITKRGQNVTFRCDPISEHNRLYWYRQTLGQGPEFLTYFQNEAQLEKSRLLSDRFSAERPKGSFSTLEIQRTEQGDSAMYLCASSLRPGDRESANTGELFFGEGSRLTVL.